What follows are 26 T cell receptor beta chains derived from one specimen sequenced in a study of T cell repertoires in cytomegalovirus infection. Via MiXCR, TCRdb re-called the reads, giving one row per CDR3 protein. The sample contains about 340,000 distinct CDR3 sequences, approximately 32% of which appear only once. No antigens are known for them. Here the sequenced sample was cultured PBMCs, taken from culture after CMV antigen stimulation. Receptors originate from a human donor in good health (CMV status not recorded). Some clones in this sample may be carry-over from other donors' samples.

The chain carries TRBV7-8 and TRBJ1-1; D is unclear. V lost 5 bases and J 4 bases, leaving 17 bases between the germline ends. The CDR3 runs 15 residues. Germline V CDR1 and CDR2: SGHVS, FQNEAQ. CDR3: CASSDGPSGATEAFF. CDR3 in DNA: TGTGCCAGCAGCGACGGGCCCTCGGGAGCCACTGAAGCTTTCTTT.

The gene calls are TRBV12-5 and TRBJ2-5, with 9 bases aligning to TRBD2. J gave up 3 bases and V 2 bases, and 4 bases lay outside the gene matches. CDR3 length: 15 amino acids. Per germline, CDR1 LGHNT and CDR2 FRNRAP. This chain's CDR3 is CASGLYASGKETQYF. CDR3 sequence (DNA): TGTGCTAGTGGTTTGTACGCTAGCGGGAAAGAGACCCAGTACTTC.

This clonotype was observed many times. This rearrangement joins TRBV7-2 to TRBJ2-5; 12 bases line up with TRBD2. CDR3 length: 16 residues. Looked up from germline, CDR1 is SGHTA and CDR2 is FQGNSA. With 5 bases clipped from V and 9 bases from J, the junction kept 13 bases outside the gene matches. CDR3 in DNA: TGTGCCAGCAGCCCCCGGACTAGCGGGGATCGCGGGGCCCAGTACTTC. Residues: CASSPRTSGDRGAQYF.

This clonotype was counted between two and nine times. DNA for the CDR3: TGTGCCACCAGTGACACCGGGACAGGGGACACCGGGGAGCTGTTTTTT. Residues: CATSDTGTGDTGELFF. The rearrangement joins TRBV24-1 to TRBJ2-2, with 10 bases fitting TRBD1. V lost 4 bases to trimming and J lost 3 bases; unmatched junction nucleotides: 4. The CDR3 consists of 16 residues. The germline V gene encodes CDR1 KGHDR and CDR2 SFDVKD.

This clonotype was seen more than once but under ten times. The chain couples TRBV20-1 to TRBJ1-5; 10 nucleotides line up with TRBD1. The CDR3 sequence is 16 residues long. V trimming: 3 bases; J trimming: 4 bases; junction bases outside the gene matches: 9. Germline V gene sequence: CDR1 DFQATT, CDR2 SNEGSKA (reference sequence). CDR3 sequence reads: CSASNRDRGWNQPQHF. CDR3 nucleotides: TGCAGTGCTAGTAATCGGGACAGGGGTTGGAATCAGCCCCAGCATTTT.

The chain carries TRBV10-3 and TRBJ2-5, with 7 nucleotides matching TRBD2. J lost 2 bases, V lost 0 bases, and 3 bases had no gene match. CDR1 and CDR2 from the germline V gene are ENHRY and SYGVKD. The CDR3 is 15 amino acids. The CDR3 sequence: CAISESRGGQETQYF. CDR3 nucleotide sequence: TGTGCCATCAGTGAGTCGAGGGGAGGGCAAGAGACCCAGTACTTC.

This sequence joins TRBV14 and TRBJ2-2; D is perhaps TRBD2 (6 bases). The CDR3 is 16 residues long. V lost 1 base to trimming and J lost 5 bases, with 14 bases between them. The V gene's germline CDR1 is SGHDN and CDR2 FVKESK. The CDR3 spells CASSQVERRGTGELFF. CDR3 bases: TGTGCCAGCAGCCAAGTGGAACGTCGGGGGACCGGGGAGCTGTTTTTT.

Ten or more counts support this clonotype. V gene TRBV5-6 combines with J gene TRBJ2-7; 9 bases are shared with TRBD1. The CDR3 length is 17 residues. The junction had 11 bases not matched to a gene; V was cut back by 4 bases and J by 0 bases. Germline CDR1 reads SGHDT; CDR2 reads YYEEEE. This CDR3 is CASSMGGQGSSSYEQYF. The CDR3 region has the DNA TGTGCCAGCAGCATGGGGGGACAGGGCTCCAGCTCCTACGAGCAGTACTTC. Full variable domain (remainder filled in from reference TRBV5-6 and TRBJ2-7): DAGVTQSPTHLIKTRGQQVTLRCSPKSGHDTVSWYQQALGQGPQFIFQYYEEEERQRGNFPDRFSGHQFPNYSSELNVNALLLGDSALYLCASSMGGQGSSSYEQYFGPGTRLTVT.

The genes are TRBV19 and TRBJ1-5, with 10 bases aligning to TRBD1. Per germline, CDR1 LNHDA and CDR2 SQIVND (reference sequence). V was clipped by 5 bases and J by 5 bases; unmatched bases: 15. CDR3 length equals 18 residues. CDR3 sequence (DNA): TGTGCCAGTAGTGCCCCGGGACAGGGGTCCCTCGACGATCAGCCCCAGCATTTT. Its translation: CASSAPGQGSLDDQPQHF.

The CDR3 is CASRAGQNYGYTF. CDR3 bases: TGTGCCAGCAGGGCGGGACAGAACTATGGCTACACCTTC. This chain joins TRBV7-9 and TRBJ1-2, with 7 bases aligning to TRBD1. The CDR3 is 13 residues long. Germline lookup yields CDR1 SEHNR and CDR2 FQNEAQ (reference sequence). After removal of 6 bases from V and 2 bases from J, the junction contained 3 bases not matched to a gene. Complete variable domain (other parts from reference TRBV7-9 and TRBJ1-2): DTGVSQNPRHKITKRGQNVTFRCDPISEHNRLYWYRQTLGQGPEFLTYFQNEAQLEKSRLLSDRFSAERPKGSFSTLEIQRTEQGDSAMYLCASRAGQNYGYTFGSGTRLTVV.

Regarding this clonotype: A much larger clone lies a single base off, so this may be a read error. This sequence joins TRBV7-9 and TRBJ1-1, with D possibly TRBD1 on 6 matching bases. The germline V and J ends were trimmed by 0 bases and 3 bases, with 8 bases remaining between them. This CDR3 is 14 amino acids long. Germline assignment: CDR1 SEHNR and CDR2 FQNEAQ (reference sequence). CDR3 DNA: TGTGCCAGCAGCTTAGCGAGGGGGGACACTGAAGCTTTCTTT. Translation: CASSLARGDTEAFF.

This clonotype was counted only a few times. The chain has TRBV12-3 or TRBV12-4 and TRBJ1-1, with D hard to call. Trimming pared 3 bases from V and 6 bases from J, leaving 14 bases between. The CDR3 contains 14 residues. Here the CDR3 reads CASSLGGRAAEAFF. CDR3 coding DNA: TGTGCCAGCAGTTTGGGTGGGAGGGCGGCTGAAGCTTTCTTT.

The gene calls are TRBV2 and TRBJ1-2, with 10 bases lining up with TRBD1. Germline values: CDR1 SNHLY, CDR2 FYNNEI. CDR3 length: 15 amino acids. Trimming removed 4 bases from V and 8 bases from J; junction bases left unmatched: 10. The CDR3 DNA sequence: TGTGCCAGCAGTGCCCGGGACAGGGGTTCGGGGGGCTACACCTTC. Residues: CASSARDRGSGGYTF.

The chain is built from TRBV20-1 and TRBJ2-7; TRBD2 agrees at 7 bases. Germline loops: CDR1 DFQATT, CDR2 SNEGSKA (reference sequence). The V segment lost 5 bases and the J segment 3 bases; nucleotides outside the gene matches: 4. This CDR3 is 12 amino acids long. For the CDR3, the DNA is TGCAGTGCTGAGGGCGGGGGCTACGAGCAGTACTTC. Its protein is CSAEGGGYEQYF.

This clonotype was observed a single time. The chain links TRBV29-1 to TRBJ2-2; D perhaps matches TRBD2 (5 bases). This CDR3 has 13 residues. CDR1 and CDR2 (germline): SQVTM, ANQGSEA. The germline V and J ends were trimmed by 4 bases and 7 bases, with 13 bases remaining between them. The CDR3 reads CSVVSLRDGELFF. The CDR3 DNA is TGCAGCGTTGTTTCCCTCCGGGACGGGGAGCTGTTTTTT.

This clonotype was picked up many times. The rearrangement joins TRBV27 to TRBJ1-5, with unresolved D. V was clipped by 6 bases and J by 0 bases, with 12 bases between them. This CDR3 region has 15 residues. Germline CDR1 reads MNHEY; CDR2 reads SMNVEV (reference sequence). The CDR3 here is CASRATRYSNQPQHF. For the CDR3, the DNA is TGTGCCAGCAGGGCGACCAGGTATAGCAATCAGCCCCAGCATTTT.

This clonotype was recorded at least ten times. The chain links TRBV7-8 to TRBJ1-1; TRBD1 matches 9 bases. Germline CDR1 SGHVS, CDR2 FQNEAQ. The CDR3 loop spans 14 amino acids. V was pared by 3 bases and J by 4 bases, with 3 bases of the junction left unmatched. CDR3 DNA: TGTGCCAGCAGCTTCGGGACAGGGTCCACTGAAGCTTTCTTT. Translated, it gives CASSFGTGSTEAFF.

This clonotype was counted between two and nine times. CDR3 residues: CASSSGLAVTYEQYF. As DNA, the CDR3 is TGTGCCAGCAGCTCCGGACTAGCGGTTACCTACGAGCAGTACTTC. This chain links TRBV7-9 with TRBJ2-7, with 10 bases identical to TRBD2. The germline gives CDR1 SEHNR, CDR2 FQNEAQ (reference sequence). V was pared by 4 bases and J by 2 bases, with 5 bases of the junction left unmatched. The CDR3 spans 15 residues.

The chain employs TRBV10-3 and TRBJ2-5; D unclear. The CDR3 length is 12 residues. Germline CDR1 and CDR2: ENHRY and SYGVKD. V gave up 6 bases and J gave up 1 base, with 6 bases separating them. CDR3 loop: CAIRDLQETQYF. Written as DNA, the CDR3 is TGTGCCATCAGGGACCTCCAAGAGACCCAGTACTTC.

The CDR3 spells CASNRAAGASSEAFF. CDR3 DNA sequence: TGTGCCAGCAACCGAGCCGCGGGGGCTAGCTCTGAAGCTTTCTTT. The chain joins TRBV27 to TRBJ1-1; possible D gene TRBD1, 6 bases. V was pared by 7 bases and J by 6 bases, with 21 bases between. Germline V gene data show CDR1 as MNHEY and CDR2 as SMNVEV (reference sequence). The CDR3 extends over 15 amino acids.

This clonotype was seen more than once but under ten times. The chain recombines TRBV5-4 with TRBJ1-2; D may be TRBD1 (5 bases). CDR1 and CDR2 (germline): SGHNT, YYREEE (reference sequence). Trimming removed 0 bases at V and 4 bases at J, with 19 bases between. CDR3 size: 17 residues. The CDR3 region is CASSLGNPRENSYGYTF. For the CDR3, the DNA is TGTGCCAGCAGCTTGGGGAACCCCAGGGAGAATAGCTATGGCTACACCTTC.

This clonotype was seen ten or more times. J is TRBJ2-1 and V is TRBV7-3, with TRBD2 matching 14 bases. V shed 5 bases and J 0 bases; nucleotides not matched to a gene: 21. The CDR3 loop spans 23 amino acids. Germline values: CDR1 SGHTA, CDR2 FQGTGA. The chain's CDR3 is CASSGTTKEGGLAGASSYNEQFF. The CDR3 DNA follows: TGTGCCAGCAGCGGGACGACGAAGGAGGGGGGACTAGCGGGGGCTAGCTCCTACAATGAGCAGTTCTTC.

This clonotype was picked up many times. This sequence joins TRBV7-8 and TRBJ1-1; the D is unclear. This CDR3 contains 14 residues. Germline CDR1 and CDR2: SGHVS and FQNEAQ. V lost 0 bases and J 1 base, leaving 6 bases between the germline ends. CDR3 bases: TGTGCCAGCAGCTTAGCACCGAGGAACACTGAAGCTTTCTTT. Encoded protein: CASSLAPRNTEAFF.

This clonotype was seen only a few times. J is TRBJ2-1 and V is TRBV20-1, with 10 bases that match TRBD2. V trimming: 0 bases; J trimming: 7 bases; junction bases outside the gene matches: 9. The CDR3 runs 16 residues. CDR1 and CDR2 from the germline V gene are DFQATT and SNEGSKA (reference sequence). The CDR3 region has the DNA TGCAGTGCTAGAGAGACGGCTAGCGGGAGACTTAATGAGCAGTTCTTC. This sequence encodes CSARETASGRLNEQFF.

The CDR3 spells CASSSSGAGSSYNEQFF. In DNA, the CDR3 is TGTGCCAGCAGCTCTTCGGGTGCAGGGAGCTCCTACAATGAGCAGTTCTTC. The chain is built from TRBV7-3 and TRBJ2-1; the D call may be TRBD1 or TRBD2 (5 bases each). Trimming removed 4 bases at V and 0 bases at J, with 16 bases between. The CDR3 is made up of 17 amino acids. Per germline, CDR1 SGHTA and CDR2 FQGTGA.

In the case of this clonotype: The germline gene is not matched at one end of the junction; a read error may be the cause. The rearrangement links TRBV27 to TRBJ1-2; perhaps TRBD1 as D (5 bases). The CDR3 consists of 12 residues. Germline assignment: CDR1 MNHEY and CDR2 SMNVEV (reference sequence). The CDR3 DNA is TGTGCCAGCAGTTCCCCCGGGACCCTTAAGGCGTTC. Translated: CASSSPGTLKAF.